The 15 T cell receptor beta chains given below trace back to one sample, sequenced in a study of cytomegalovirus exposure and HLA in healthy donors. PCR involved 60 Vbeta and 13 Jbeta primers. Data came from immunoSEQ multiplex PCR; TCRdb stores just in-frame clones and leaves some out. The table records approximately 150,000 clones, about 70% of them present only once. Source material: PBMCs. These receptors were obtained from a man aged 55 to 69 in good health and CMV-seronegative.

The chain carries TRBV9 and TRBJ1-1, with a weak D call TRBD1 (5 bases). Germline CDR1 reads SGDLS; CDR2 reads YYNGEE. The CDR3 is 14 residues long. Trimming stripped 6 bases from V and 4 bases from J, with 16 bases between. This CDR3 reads CASTVGGVSTEAFF. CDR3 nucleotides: TGTGCCAGCACCGTGGGAGGGGTAAGCACTGAAGCTTTCTTT.

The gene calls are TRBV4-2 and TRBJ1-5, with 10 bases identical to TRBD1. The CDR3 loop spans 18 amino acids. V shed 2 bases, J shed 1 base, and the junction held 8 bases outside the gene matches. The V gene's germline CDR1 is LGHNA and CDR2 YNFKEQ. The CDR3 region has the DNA TGTGCCAGCAGCCAATCCGGGACAGGGGTCAGAAGCAATCAGCCCCAGCATTTT. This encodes CASSQSGTGVRSNQPQHF.

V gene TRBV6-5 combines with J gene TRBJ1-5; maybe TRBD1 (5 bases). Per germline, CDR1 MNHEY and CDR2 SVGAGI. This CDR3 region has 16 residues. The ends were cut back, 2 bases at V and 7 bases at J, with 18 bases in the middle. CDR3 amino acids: CASSYSSRGGGQPQHF. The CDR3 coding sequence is TGTGCCAGCAGTTACAGCAGTAGGGGCGGAGGGCAGCCCCAGCATTTT.

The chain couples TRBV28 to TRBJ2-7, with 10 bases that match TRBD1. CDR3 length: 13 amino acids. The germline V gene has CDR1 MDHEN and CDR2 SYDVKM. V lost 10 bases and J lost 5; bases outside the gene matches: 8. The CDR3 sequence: CAISGTGDNEQYF. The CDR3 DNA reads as TGTGCCATCTCCGGGACAGGGGATAACGAGCAGTACTTC.

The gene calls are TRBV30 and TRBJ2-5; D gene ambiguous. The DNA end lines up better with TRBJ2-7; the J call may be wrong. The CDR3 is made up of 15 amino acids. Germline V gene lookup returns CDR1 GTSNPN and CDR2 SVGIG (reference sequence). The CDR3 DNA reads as TGTGCCTGGAGAGGATTGGTTACGGACTCCTACGAGCAGTACTTC. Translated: CAWRGLVTDSYEQYF.

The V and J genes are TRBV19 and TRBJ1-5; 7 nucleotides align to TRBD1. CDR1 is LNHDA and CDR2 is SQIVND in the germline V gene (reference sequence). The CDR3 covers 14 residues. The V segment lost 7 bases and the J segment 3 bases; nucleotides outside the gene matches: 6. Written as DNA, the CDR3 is TGTGCCAGTATCACGACAGGGCTCAATCAGCCCCAGCATTTT. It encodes CASITTGLNQPQHF.

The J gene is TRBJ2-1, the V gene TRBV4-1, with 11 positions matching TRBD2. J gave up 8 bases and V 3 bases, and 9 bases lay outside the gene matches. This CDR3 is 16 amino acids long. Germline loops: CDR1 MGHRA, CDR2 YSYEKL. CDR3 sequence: CASSHQLAGVVDEQFF. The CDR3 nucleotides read TGCGCCAGCAGCCACCAACTAGCGGGAGTTGTCGATGAGCAGTTCTTC.

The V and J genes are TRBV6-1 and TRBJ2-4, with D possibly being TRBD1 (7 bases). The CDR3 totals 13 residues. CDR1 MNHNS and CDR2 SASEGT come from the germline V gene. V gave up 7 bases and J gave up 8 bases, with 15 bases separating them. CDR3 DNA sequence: TGTGCCAGCACCTCAGGGGGGTGGGACATTCAGTACTTC. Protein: CASTSGGWDIQYF.

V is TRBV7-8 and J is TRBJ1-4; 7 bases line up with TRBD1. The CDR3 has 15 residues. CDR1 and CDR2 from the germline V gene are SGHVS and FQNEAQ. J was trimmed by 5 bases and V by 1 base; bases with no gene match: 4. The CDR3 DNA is TGTGCCAGCAGCTTAGGAGGGGGACAGAATGAAAAACTGTTTTTT. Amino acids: CASSLGGGQNEKLFF.

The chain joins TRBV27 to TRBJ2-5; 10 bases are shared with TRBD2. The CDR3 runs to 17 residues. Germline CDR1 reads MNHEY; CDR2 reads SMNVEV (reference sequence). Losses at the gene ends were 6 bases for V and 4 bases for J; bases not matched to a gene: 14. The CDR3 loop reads CASSRGLAIKGGETQYF. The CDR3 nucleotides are TGTGCCAGCAGCCGGGGACTAGCGATCAAGGGGGGAGAGACCCAGTACTTC.

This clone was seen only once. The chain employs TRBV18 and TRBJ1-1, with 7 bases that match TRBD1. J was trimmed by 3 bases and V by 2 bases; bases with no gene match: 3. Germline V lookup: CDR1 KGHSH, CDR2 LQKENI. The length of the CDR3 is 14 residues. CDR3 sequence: CASSPEGADTEAFF. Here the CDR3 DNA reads TGTGCCAGCTCACCAGAGGGGGCGGACACTGAAGCTTTCTTT.

Written as DNA, the CDR3 is TGCGCCAGCAGCTTAGTCGCGGGGTCCTACAATGAGCAGTTCTTC. Its translation is CASSLVAGSYNEQFF. The V call is TRBV5-1, the J call TRBJ2-1; D might be TRBD2 (6 bases). The V gene lost 2 bases and the J gene lost 1 base, with 10 bases spanning the gap. The CDR3 runs to 15 residues. Looked up from germline, CDR1 is SGHRS and CDR2 is YFSETQ.

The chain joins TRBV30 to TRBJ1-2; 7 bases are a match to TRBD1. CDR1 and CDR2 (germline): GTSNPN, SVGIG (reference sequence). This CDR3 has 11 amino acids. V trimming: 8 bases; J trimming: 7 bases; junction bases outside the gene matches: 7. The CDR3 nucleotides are TGTGCCCAAGACAGGGCGGGTGGCTACACCTTC. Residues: CAQDRAGGYTF.

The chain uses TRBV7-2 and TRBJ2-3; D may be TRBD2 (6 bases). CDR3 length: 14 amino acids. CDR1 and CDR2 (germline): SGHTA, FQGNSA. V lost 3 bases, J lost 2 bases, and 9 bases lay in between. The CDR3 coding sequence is TGTGCCAGCAGCTTGGAGCGGGTCACAGATACGCAGTATTTT. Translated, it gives CASSLERVTDTQYF.

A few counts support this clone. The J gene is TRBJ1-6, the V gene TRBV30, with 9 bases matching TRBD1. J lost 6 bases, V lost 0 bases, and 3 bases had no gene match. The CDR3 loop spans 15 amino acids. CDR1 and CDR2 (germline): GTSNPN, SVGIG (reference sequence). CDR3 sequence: CAWSVRTGVNSPLHF. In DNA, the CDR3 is TGTGCCTGGAGTGTACGGACAGGGGTTAATTCACCCCTCCACTTT.